This T cell receptor beta chain came from a study of T cell clonality in common variable immunodeficiency. This clone showed up many times. Its antigen remains unidentified. The observed sequence ends 3 residues before the CDR3 terminus, with the missing tail filled in from the germline J gene. General study points: The cause of increased CVID clonality remains unclear without subpopulation sequencing. Compared with controls, CVID subjects had fewer shared TCRbeta clones. CVID subjects had higher TCRbeta clonality than healthy controls, most marked in about a third.

Produced via immunoSEQ multiplex PCR; TCRdb's table is partial and in-frame only. The data show tens of thousands of clones, with none appearing a single time. The CDR3 is 17 residues long. In germline, CDR1 is GTSNPN, CDR2 SVGIG (reference sequence). The V and J ends lost 0 bases and 4 bases, in that order; junction bases with no gene match: 11. This TCR was recovered from a person aged 18 to 70 in good health. J is TRBJ2-3 and V is TRBV30, with 9 bases identical to TRBD2. Sequencing input: peripheral blood mononuclear cells. The CDR3 is CAWSVRRASGIPDTQYF. Incomplete CDR3 DNA: TGTGCCTGGAGTGTACGCCGAGCTAGCGGGATCCCAGATACG.